Sequencing of this T cell receptor beta chain was carried out in a study of HIV-infected children after antiretroviral therapy interruption. General observations from the study: Shared-triplet CDR3 clusters increased after interruption in a few patients.

Treatment reported: PENTA 11 planned treatment interruption arm or continuous ART arm. This clonotype qualifies as medium-sized. Antigen specificity is unknown. CDR1 DFQATT and CDR2 SNEGSKA come from the germline V gene (reference sequence). The germline V and J ends were trimmed by 0 bases and 1 base, with 9 bases remaining between them. CDR3 length equals 14 residues. The TCR library was built from RNA with a 3' RACE protocol and unique molecular identifiers. One entry per CDR3 protein, called by TCRdb with MiXCR from the 3' RACE reads. The table includes about 7,300 distinct CDR3 sequences, 16% detected once.

The TCR was taken from a pool of human donors with HIV. The source was CD45RO+ CD8+ T cells from PBMCs, pooled from several time points, collected from a donor given antiretroviral therapy, either interrupted or continuous. Sample subset: memory CD8+ CD45RO+ CD45RA- T cells. This rearrangement joins TRBV20-1 to TRBJ1-1; the D is unclear. This CDR3 is CSARDAGGNTEAFF. In DNA form, the CDR3 reads TGCAGTGCTAGAGATGCTGGAGGGAACACTGAAGCTTTCTTT.